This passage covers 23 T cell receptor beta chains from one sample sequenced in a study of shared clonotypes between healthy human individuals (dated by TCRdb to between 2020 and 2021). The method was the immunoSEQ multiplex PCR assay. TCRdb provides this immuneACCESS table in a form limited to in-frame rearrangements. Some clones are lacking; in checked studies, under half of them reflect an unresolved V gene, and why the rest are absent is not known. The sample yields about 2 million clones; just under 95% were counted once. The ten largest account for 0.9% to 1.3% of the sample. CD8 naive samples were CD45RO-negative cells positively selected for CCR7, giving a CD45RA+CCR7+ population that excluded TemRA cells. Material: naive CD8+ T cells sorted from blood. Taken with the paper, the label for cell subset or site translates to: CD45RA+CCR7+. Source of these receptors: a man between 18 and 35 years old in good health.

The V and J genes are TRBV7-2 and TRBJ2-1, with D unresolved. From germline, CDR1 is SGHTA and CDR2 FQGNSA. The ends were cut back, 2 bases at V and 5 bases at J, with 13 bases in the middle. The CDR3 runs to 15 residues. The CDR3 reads CASSLFRSYDNEQFF. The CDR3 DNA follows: TGTGCCAGCAGCTTATTCCGCAGCTACGACAATGAGCAGTTCTTC.

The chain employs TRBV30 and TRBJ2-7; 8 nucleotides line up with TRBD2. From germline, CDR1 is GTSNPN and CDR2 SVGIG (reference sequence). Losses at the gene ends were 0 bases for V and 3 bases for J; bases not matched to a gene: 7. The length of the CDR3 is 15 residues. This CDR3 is CAWSVPTSEDYEQYF. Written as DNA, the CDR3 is TGTGCCTGGAGTGTACCGACTAGCGAGGACTACGAGCAGTACTTC.

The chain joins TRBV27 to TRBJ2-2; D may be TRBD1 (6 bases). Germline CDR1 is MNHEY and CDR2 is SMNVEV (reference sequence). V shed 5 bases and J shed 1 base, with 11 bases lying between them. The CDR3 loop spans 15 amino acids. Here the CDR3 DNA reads TGTGCCAGCAGTGCCGGGACAAGGAACACCGGGGAGCTGTTTTTT. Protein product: CASSAGTRNTGELFF.

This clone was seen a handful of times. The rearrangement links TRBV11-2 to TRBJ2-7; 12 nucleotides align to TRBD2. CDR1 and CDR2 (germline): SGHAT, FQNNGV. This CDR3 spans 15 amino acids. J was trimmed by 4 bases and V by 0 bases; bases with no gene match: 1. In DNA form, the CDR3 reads TGTGCCAGCAGCTTAGAGACTAGCGGGGGTTACGAGCAGTACTTC. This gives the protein CASSLETSGGYEQYF.

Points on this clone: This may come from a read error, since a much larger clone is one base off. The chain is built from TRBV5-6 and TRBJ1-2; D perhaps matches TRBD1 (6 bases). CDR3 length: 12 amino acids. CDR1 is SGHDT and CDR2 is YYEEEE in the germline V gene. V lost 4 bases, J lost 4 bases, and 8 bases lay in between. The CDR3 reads CASSQDSYGYTF. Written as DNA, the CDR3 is TGTGCCAGCAGCCAGGACAGCTATGGCTACACCTTC.

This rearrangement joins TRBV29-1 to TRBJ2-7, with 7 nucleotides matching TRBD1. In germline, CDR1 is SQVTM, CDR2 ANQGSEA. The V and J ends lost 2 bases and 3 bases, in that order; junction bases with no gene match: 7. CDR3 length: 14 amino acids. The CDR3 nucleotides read TGCAGCGTTGAAACCGGGACAGCATACTACGAGCAGTACTTC. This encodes CSVETGTAYYEQYF.

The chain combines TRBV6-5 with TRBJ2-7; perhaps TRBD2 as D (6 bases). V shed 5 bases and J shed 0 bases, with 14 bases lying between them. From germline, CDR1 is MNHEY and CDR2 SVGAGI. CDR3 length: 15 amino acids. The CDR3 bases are TGTGCCAGCAGTGCGGGACGGCTGAGCTCCTACGAGCAGTACTTC. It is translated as CASSAGRLSSYEQYF.

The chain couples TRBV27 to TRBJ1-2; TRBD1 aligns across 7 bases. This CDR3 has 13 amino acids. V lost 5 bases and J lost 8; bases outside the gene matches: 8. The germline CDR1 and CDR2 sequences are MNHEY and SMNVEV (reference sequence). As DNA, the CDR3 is TGTGCCAGCAGTCTTACAGGGGTATTAGGCTACACCTTC. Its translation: CASSLTGVLGYTF.

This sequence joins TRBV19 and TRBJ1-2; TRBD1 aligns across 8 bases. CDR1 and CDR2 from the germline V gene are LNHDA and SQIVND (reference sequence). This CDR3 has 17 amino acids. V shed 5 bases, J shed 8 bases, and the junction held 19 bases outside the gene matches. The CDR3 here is CASSVRTGRLISQGYTF. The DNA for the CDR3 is TGTGCCAGTAGTGTCCGGACAGGGCGCCTGATTTCGCAGGGCTACACCTTC.

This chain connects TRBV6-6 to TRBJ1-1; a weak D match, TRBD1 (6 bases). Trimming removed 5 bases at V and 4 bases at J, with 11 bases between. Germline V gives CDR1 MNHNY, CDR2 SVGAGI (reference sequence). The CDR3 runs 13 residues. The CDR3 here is CASSRTGLTEAFF. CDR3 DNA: TGTGCCAGCAGTCGCACAGGGCTCACTGAAGCTTTCTTT.

This CDR3 is CASTPRRAGEVEYEQYF. CDR3 sequence (DNA): TGTGCCAGCACCCCCCGTAGGGCAGGGGAAGTAGAATACGAGCAGTACTTC. The V gene is TRBV27, the J gene TRBJ2-7; D is perhaps TRBD1 (6 bases). V dropped 7 bases and J dropped 4 bases, with 26 bases sitting between them. Germline lookup yields CDR1 MNHEY and CDR2 SMNVEV (reference sequence). The CDR3 extends over 17 amino acids.

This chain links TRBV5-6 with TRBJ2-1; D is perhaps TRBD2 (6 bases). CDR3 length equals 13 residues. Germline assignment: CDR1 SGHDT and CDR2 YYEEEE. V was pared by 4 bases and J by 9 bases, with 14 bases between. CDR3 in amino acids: CASSQPEGSEQFF. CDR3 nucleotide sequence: TGTGCCAGCAGCCAGCCGGAGGGTAGTGAGCAGTTCTTC.

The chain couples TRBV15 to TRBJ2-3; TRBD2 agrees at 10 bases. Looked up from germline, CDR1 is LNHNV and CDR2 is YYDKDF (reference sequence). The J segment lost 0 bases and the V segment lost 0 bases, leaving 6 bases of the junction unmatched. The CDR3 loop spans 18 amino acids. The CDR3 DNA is TGTGCCACCAGCAGAGATCGGACTAGCGGTACTAGCACAGATACGCAGTATTTT. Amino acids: CATSRDRTSGTSTDTQYF.

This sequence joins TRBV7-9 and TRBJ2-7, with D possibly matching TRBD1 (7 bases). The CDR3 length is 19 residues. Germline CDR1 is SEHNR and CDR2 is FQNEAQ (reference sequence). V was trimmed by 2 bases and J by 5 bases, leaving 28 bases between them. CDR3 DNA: TGTGCCAGCAGCTTATCTTTAGGGGGCGAAGGCAGGGGAGGCAACGAGCAGTACTTC. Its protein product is CASSLSLGGEGRGGNEQYF.

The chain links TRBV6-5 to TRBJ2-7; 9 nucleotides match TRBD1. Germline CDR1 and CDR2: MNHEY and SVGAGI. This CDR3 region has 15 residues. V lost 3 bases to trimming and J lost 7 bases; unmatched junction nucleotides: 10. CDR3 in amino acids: CASSYTGQGTGEQYF. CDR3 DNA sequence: TGTGCCAGCAGTTATACCGGACAGGGGACGGGGGAGCAGTACTTC.

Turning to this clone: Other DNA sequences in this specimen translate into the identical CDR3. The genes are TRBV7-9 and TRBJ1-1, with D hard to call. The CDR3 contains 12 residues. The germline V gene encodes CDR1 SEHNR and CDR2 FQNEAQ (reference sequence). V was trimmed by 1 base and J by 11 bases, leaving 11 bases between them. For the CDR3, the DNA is TGTGCCAGCAGCTTAGGCGCAAGCGGGGCTTTCTTT. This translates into CASSLGASGAFF.

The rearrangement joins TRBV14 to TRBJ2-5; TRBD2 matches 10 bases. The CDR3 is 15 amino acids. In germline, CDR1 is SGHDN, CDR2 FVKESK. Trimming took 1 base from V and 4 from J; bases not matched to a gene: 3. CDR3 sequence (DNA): TGTGCCAGCAGCCAAGGGACTAGCGGTCCAGAGACCCAGTACTTC. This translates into CASSQGTSGPETQYF.

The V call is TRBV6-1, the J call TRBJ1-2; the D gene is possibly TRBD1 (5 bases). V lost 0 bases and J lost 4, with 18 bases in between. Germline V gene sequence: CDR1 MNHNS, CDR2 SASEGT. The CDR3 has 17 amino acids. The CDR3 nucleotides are TGTGCCAGCAGTGAAGCGCATGATGGGGGATGGGGCTATGGCTACACCTTC. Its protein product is CASSEAHDGGWGYGYTF.

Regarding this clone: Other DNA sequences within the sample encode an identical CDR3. The CDR3 region has the DNA TGCGCCAGCAGCCAAGCCCCGGGGGGAGGCAGCTACGAGCAGTACTTC. It specifies CASSQAPGGGSYEQYF. The chain has TRBV4-1 and TRBJ2-7; 7 positions match TRBD2. The V and J ends lost 1 base and 3 bases, in that order; junction bases with no gene match: 9. Germline CDR1 and CDR2: MGHRA and YSYEKL. CDR3 length: 16 residues.

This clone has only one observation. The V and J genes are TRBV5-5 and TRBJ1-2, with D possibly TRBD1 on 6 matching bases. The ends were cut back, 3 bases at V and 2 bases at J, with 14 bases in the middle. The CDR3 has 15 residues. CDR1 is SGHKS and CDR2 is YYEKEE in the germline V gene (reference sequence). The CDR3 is CASSSASGTNYGYTF. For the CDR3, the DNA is TGTGCCAGCAGCTCAGCCTCCGGGACAAACTATGGCTACACCTTC.

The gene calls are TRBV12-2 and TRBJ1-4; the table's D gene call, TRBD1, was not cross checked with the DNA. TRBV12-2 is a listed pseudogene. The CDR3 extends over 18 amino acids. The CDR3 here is CASRCRRDREVVNEKLFF. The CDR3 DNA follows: TGTGCAAGTCGCTGCCGCCGGGACAGGGAGGTAGTGAATGAAAAACTGTTTTTT.

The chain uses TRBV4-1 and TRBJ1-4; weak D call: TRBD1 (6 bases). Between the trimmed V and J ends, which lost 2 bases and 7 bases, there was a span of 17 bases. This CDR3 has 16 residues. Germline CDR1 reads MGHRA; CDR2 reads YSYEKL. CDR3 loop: CASSQPGEGVGEKLFF. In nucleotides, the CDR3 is TGCGCCAGCAGCCAACCGGGGGAGGGGGTCGGTGAAAAACTGTTTTTT.

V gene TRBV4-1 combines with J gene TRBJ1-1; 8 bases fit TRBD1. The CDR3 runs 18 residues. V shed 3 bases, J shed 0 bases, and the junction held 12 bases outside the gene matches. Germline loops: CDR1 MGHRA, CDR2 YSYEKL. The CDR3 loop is CASSHSITDRAMNTEAFF. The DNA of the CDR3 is TGCGCCAGCAGCCACTCAATTACGGACAGGGCGATGAACACTGAAGCTTTCTTT.